The clone carrying this TCR beta chain was counted a few times. The data were taken from a study of T cell changes during pregnancy in multiple sclerosis. Generated by immunoSEQ multiplex PCR, the TCRdb table keeps only in-frame clones and is missing some. The table records 35,000 to 50,000 clones, roughly 90% of them present only once. Germline V lookup: CDR1 SGHRS, CDR2 YFSETQ. Trimming took off 4 bases at V and 6 bases at J, with 10 bases between the two ends. The CDR3 totals 13 residues. The source of this sequence is a female donor in good health, enrolled as a control in a pregnancy study. Sequences were derived from peripheral blood, sampled in the second trimester of pregnancy. V is TRBV5-1 and J is TRBJ1-4; the D gene is possibly TRBD1 (6 bases). The CDR3 nucleotides read TGCGCCAGCAGCCTGACAGGCGATGAAAAACTGTTTTTT. Its protein is CASSLTGDEKLFF.